Given below is one T cell receptor (beta chain) in context. What antigen it recognizes has not been identified. Base qualities are not at hand, and no much larger clone is one base apart. The trial excluded patients who had a history of autoimmune disease or who were on systemic immunosuppression. In every dose cohort, peripheral blood was drawn for TCR sequencing at baseline, cycle 4 day 1, and cycle 7 day 1. The samples were drawn from a first-in-human, open-label, multicenter phase I dose-escalation trial of ivuxolimab. Adults with locally advanced or metastatic melanoma, renal cell carcinoma, hepatocellular carcinoma or head and neck squamous cell carcinoma were enrolled in the trial. CD4+ and CD8+ T cells were sorted separately from peripheral blood before TCR sequencing. Genomic DNA was extracted from sorted cells for sequencing of the TCRbeta CDR3 region. The immunoSEQ Assay was used to sequence the TCRbeta CDR3 regions. TCRdb stores this immuneACCESS table with in-frame sequences only. Part of the clones is absent; in the studies checked, under half of the shortfall reflects unresolved V genes, and no reason is known for the rest. This sample comprises tens of thousands of clones, about 88% of them detected only once. More than 2% of the sample is taken by the ten largest.

The V end loses 5 bases and the J end loses 9 bases, and a stretch of 2 bases separates them. From the cysteine up to the phenylalanine, the CDR3 has a length of 10 residues. The only DNA kept is the CDR3, 30 bases in frame from the first base. In the germline V gene (reference sequence), CDR1 corresponds to WNHNN and CDR2 to SYGVQD. This entry is derived from a study of OX40 agonist ivuxolimab in advanced cancers. In the study overall: Ivuxolimab was an agonistic, fully human IgG2 monoclonal antibody directed against OX40 (CD134), a costimulatory receptor. Intravenous ivuxolimab was administered to patients every 2 weeks at six dose levels: 0.01, 0.1, 0.3, 1.5, 3 and 10 mg/kg. Of the approximately 50 patients in dose escalation, some 20 had hepatocellular carcinoma, some 15 had melanoma, 9 had renal cell carcinoma and 9 had head and neck cancer. In the dose-escalation cohort, 82.7% of patients were male, and the mean age was 60 years with a range of about 20 to 80. Prior anti-PD-1, anti-PD-L1 or anti-CTLA-4 therapy was permitted, and checkpoint inhibitors had been received by about 36% of dose-escalation patients. Three dose-escalation patients achieved partial responses, one with hepatocellular carcinoma and two with cutaneous melanoma. The purpose of peripheral TCRbeta sequencing was to test whether ivuxolimab changed TCR sequence diversity and led to clonal T-cell expansion. The monotherapy dose-escalation portion (N ≈ 52 patients) of the phase I ivuxolimab trial is reported in the paper. Results and caveats for the whole study, not just this receptor: In partial responders in the 0.1-3.0 mg/kg groups, normalized peripheral clonal expansion was found to be among the lowest, especially among CD8+ T cells. Which antigens the clonally expanded peripheral T cells were specific for was not determined. On average, CD8+ T cells showed more expanded clones than CD4+ T cells after ivuxolimab. Clonal expansion of both CD4+ and CD8+ blood T cells was observed from baseline to week 6 at doses 0.1 to 3.0 mg/kg. Low levels of normalized T-cell clonal expansion were also shown by some nonresponding patients.

The sample here was CD4+ or CD8+ T cells sorted from blood, taken in a trial of the OX40 agonist ivuxolimab. This clonotype originated in an adult with an advanced solid tumor such as melanoma, head and neck, liver or kidney cancer. Rearrangement joined TRBV10-1 to TRBJ1-6; the D gene assignment is ambiguous. The DNA sequence reads TGCGCCAGCAGTTTTTCACCCCTCCACTTT. This encodes CASSFSPLHF.